This is a list of T cell receptor beta chains from one sample in a study of T cell changes during pregnancy in multiple sclerosis. Sequenced by immunoSEQ multiplex PCR; TCRdb stores in-frame clones only, minus some. The sample holds 80,000 or so clones, 85% to 95% seen once. This specimen was peripheral blood, taken in the second trimester of pregnancy. The source of these receptors is a female donor in good health, enrolled as a control in a pregnancy study. The CDR3 runs from the conserved cysteine through the conserved F or W. D genes are given only for firm matches.

D gene,V gene,CDR3 protein
TRBD2,TRBV10-3,CAISESGTSGRVSAYEQYF
TRBD2,TRBV5-5,CASSPSPSLAVYEQYF
NA,TRBV28,CASSTLGGRDETQYF
NA,TRBV5-4,CASSPDRISYTF
TRBD1,TRBV6-6,CASRPGTGNTEAFF
TRBD1,TRBV4-3,CASSLLVGQGAYEQYF
TRBD1,TRBV28,CASSLGQGGQFF
NA,TRBV5-1,CASSLTGSTDTQYF
NA,TRBV27,CASSRGYTGELFF
NA,TRBV28,CASSLGHSYEQYF
TRBD1,TRBV27,CASRPGTGGNEQYF
NA,TRBV25-1,CASSDPDRTGNTEAFF
NA,TRBV5-6,CASSLSRASGNQPQHF
TRBD1,TRBV5-1,CASSLARQGVGNTIYF
NA,TRBV19,CASSIRVLDYEQYF
NA,TRBV29-1,CSVGGDYEQYF